This entry features one T cell receptor beta chain sequence. Sequenced by immunoSEQ multiplex PCR; TCRdb stores in-frame clones only, minus some. The sample holds 78,000 or so clones, about 90% seen once. These data belong to a study of control samples from healthy donors and cancer patients. The CDR3 is made up of 15 amino acids. Germline trimming cut 7 bases from V and 2 bases from J; bases unmatched to any gene: 4. Germline CDR1 KGHSH, CDR2 LQKENI. Sequenced material: blood. This rearrangement joins TRBV18 to TRBJ2-3; 12 nucleotides line up with TRBD2. The receptor's source is a woman aged 50 to 60 in good health. CDR3 coding DNA: TGTGCCAGCTTGAGACTAGCGGGAGACACAGATACGCAGTATTTT. Translation gives CASLRLAGDTDTQYF.